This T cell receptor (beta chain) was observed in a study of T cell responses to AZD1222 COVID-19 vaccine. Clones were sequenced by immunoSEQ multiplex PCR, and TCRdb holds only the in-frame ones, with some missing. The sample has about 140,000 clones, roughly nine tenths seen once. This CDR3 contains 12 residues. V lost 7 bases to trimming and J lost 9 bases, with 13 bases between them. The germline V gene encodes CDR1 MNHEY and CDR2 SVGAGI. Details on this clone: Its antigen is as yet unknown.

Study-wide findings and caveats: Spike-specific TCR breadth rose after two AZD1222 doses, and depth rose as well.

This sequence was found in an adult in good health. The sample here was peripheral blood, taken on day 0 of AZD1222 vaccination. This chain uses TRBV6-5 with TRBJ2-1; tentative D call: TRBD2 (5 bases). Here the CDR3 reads CASTLLGAEQFF. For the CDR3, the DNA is TGTGCCAGCACACTCTTGGGAGCTGAGCAGTTCTTC.